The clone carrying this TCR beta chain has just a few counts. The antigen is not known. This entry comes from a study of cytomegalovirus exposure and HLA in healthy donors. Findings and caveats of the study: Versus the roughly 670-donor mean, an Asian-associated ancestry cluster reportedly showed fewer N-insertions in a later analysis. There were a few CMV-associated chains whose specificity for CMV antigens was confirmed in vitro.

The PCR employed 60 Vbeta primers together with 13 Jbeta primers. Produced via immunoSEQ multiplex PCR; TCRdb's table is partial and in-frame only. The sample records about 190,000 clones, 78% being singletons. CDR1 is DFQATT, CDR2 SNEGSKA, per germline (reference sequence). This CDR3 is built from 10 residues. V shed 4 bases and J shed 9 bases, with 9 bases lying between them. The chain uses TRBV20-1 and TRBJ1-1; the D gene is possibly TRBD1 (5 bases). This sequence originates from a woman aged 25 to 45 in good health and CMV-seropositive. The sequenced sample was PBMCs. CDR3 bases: TGCAGTGCTATCAGGGTAAAAGCTTTCTTT. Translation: CSAIRVKAFF.